A single sample gave rise to the 24 T cell receptor beta chains below, sequenced in a study of cytomegalovirus exposure and HLA in healthy donors (dated by TCRdb to the late 2010s). Library preparation employed the immunoSEQ multiplex PCR assay. A mixture of 60 forward primers for TCR Vbeta segments and 13 reverse primers for TCR Jbeta segments was used in the multiplex PCR. TCRdb provides this immuneACCESS table in a form limited to in-frame rearrangements. Some clones are lacking; in checked studies, under half of them reflect an unresolved V gene, and why the rest are absent is not known. A total of under 150,000 clones appear in this sample, around 83% of them only once. Around 1.2% of the sample is held by the ten biggest clonotypes. The sample was PBMCs. The source of these receptors is a girl aged 2-10 years in good health and CMV-seronegative.

This chain's CDR3 is CASKTGGSGANVLTF. Written as DNA, the CDR3 is TGTGCCAGTAAAACAGGGGGCTCTGGGGCCAACGTCCTGACTTTC. This rearrangement joins TRBV19 to TRBJ2-6; 8 positions agree with TRBD1. The CDR3 consists of 15 residues. Germline assignment: CDR1 LNHDA and CDR2 SQIVND (reference sequence). The junction had 2 bases not matched to a gene; V was cut back by 7 bases and J by 0 bases.

This rearrangement joins TRBV7-9 to TRBJ2-1; 8 bases are a match to TRBD2. J was trimmed by 0 bases and V by 4 bases; bases with no gene match: 5. Germline lookup yields CDR1 SEHNR and CDR2 FQNEAQ (reference sequence). The CDR3 contains 16 residues. CDR3 bases: TGTGCCAGCAGCTGGCCAAGCGGGAGCTCCTACAATGAGCAGTTCTTC. It translates to CASSWPSGSSYNEQFF.

This clone showed up just once. The chain has TRBV6-6 and TRBJ1-3; TRBD1 aligns across 10 bases. Germline V gene lookup returns CDR1 MNHNY and CDR2 SVGAGI (reference sequence). The CDR3 spans 16 residues. The J segment lost 5 bases and the V segment lost 2 bases, leaving 6 bases of the junction unmatched. The CDR3 sequence: CASSYLGQGTRNTIYF. The DNA for the CDR3 is TGTGCCAGCAGTTACCTGGGACAGGGGACAAGAAACACCATATATTTT.

A few counts support this clone. The chain uses TRBV6-4 and TRBJ2-1; D call uncertain. CDR1 and CDR2 (germline): MRHNA, SNTAGT. V lost 3 bases and J lost 0, with 15 bases in between. CDR3 length: 17 amino acids. The CDR3 nucleotides are TGTGCCAGCAGTGATCGGTCCGCGCCCGGCTCCTACAATGAGCAGTTCTTC. This sequence encodes CASSDRSAPGSYNEQFF.

V is TRBV11-2 and J is TRBJ1-1, with D possibly matching TRBD1 (5 bases). Looked up from germline, CDR1 is SGHAT and CDR2 is FQNNGV. Between the trimmed V and J ends, which lost 6 bases and 4 bases, there was a span of 12 bases. This CDR3 spans 13 amino acids. CDR3 in amino acids: CASSEQATTEAFF. The CDR3, as DNA: TGTGCCAGCAGTGAACAGGCTACCACTGAAGCTTTCTTT. The variable domain in full, completed from reference TRBV11-2 and TRBJ1-1, reads EAGVAQSPRYKIIEKRQSVAFWCNPISGHATLYWYQQILGQGPKLLIQFQNNGVVDDSQLPKDRFSAERLKGVDSTLKIQPAKLEDSAVYLCASSEQATTEAFFGQGTRLTVV.

The V gene is TRBV19, the J gene TRBJ2-6; 8 nucleotides align to TRBD2. The germline V gene has CDR1 LNHDA and CDR2 SQIVND (reference sequence). This CDR3 is 17 amino acids long. J was trimmed by 4 bases and V by 0 bases; bases with no gene match: 5. CDR3 amino acids: CASSIDRLASGANVLTF. CDR3 DNA: TGTGCCAGTAGTATAGACAGACTAGCGTCGGGGGCCAACGTCCTGACTTTC. The complete variable domain, with remaining parts taken from reference TRBV19 and TRBJ2-6, reads DGGITQSPKYLFRKEGQNVTLSCEQNLNHDAMYWYRQDPGQGLRLIYYSQIVNDFQKGDIAEGYSVSREKKESFPLTVTSAQKNPTAFYLCASSIDRLASGANVLTFGAGSRLTVL.

V usage is TRBV2 and J usage is TRBJ2-7; 8 bases align to TRBD2. This CDR3 has 15 residues. Trimming cost V 7 bases and J 3 bases; bases outside gene matches: 11. The germline V gene has CDR1 SNHLY and CDR2 FYNNEI. The CDR3 DNA sequence: TGTGCCAGCACCGGGTCCGGGACTAGTAGCTACGAGCAGTACTTC. This encodes CASTGSGTSSYEQYF.

V gene TRBV4-1 combines with J gene TRBJ2-3, with D maybe TRBD2 (6 bases). Germline-derived CDR1 and CDR2 are MGHRA and YSYEKL. V was cut by 2 bases and J by 6 bases, with 12 bases left in between. This CDR3 is built from 14 residues. This CDR3 is CASSQPMAGDTQYF. The CDR3 DNA reads TGCGCCAGCAGCCAACCTATGGCGGGGGATACGCAGTATTTT.

This clone was observed a single time. The V gene is TRBV5-4, the J gene TRBJ2-3; 8 bases line up with TRBD2. V shed 2 bases, J shed 0 bases, and the junction held 2 bases outside the gene matches. This CDR3 region has 15 residues. Germline CDR1 SGHNT, CDR2 YYREEE (reference sequence). The CDR3 nucleotides are TGTGCCAGCAGCTTACCTAGCGGGAGCACAGATACGCAGTATTTT. It specifies CASSLPSGSTDTQYF.

The chain has TRBV5-6 and TRBJ1-1, with D tentatively TRBD1 (5 bases). Germline CDR1 reads SGHDT; CDR2 reads YYEEEE. Trimming removed 4 bases from V and 1 base from J, with 17 bases in between. The CDR3 is 16 amino acids. The CDR3 DNA sequence: TGTGCCAGCAGCGGATGGACACTTAAAAAGAACACTGAAGCTTTCTTT. It translates to CASSGWTLKKNTEAFF.

V usage is TRBV4-1 and J usage is TRBJ2-7, with TRBD2 identical over 7 bases. Germline CDR1 and CDR2: MGHRA and YSYEKL. The CDR3 is 15 residues long. The ends lost 4 bases at V and 2 bases at J; junction bases unmatched: 8. Here the CDR3 reads CASSPYGRHTYEQYF. CDR3 nucleotides: TGCGCCAGCAGCCCCTACGGGAGGCACACCTACGAGCAGTACTTC.

This chain links TRBV18 with TRBJ2-1; weak D call: TRBD2 (7 bases). The germline V and J ends were trimmed by 3 bases and 9 bases, with 15 bases remaining between them. The V gene's germline CDR1 is KGHSH and CDR2 LQKENI. There are 14 residues in the CDR3. The DNA for the CDR3 is TGTGCCAGCTCACCCTTTACAGGGAGGGGTGAGCAGTTCTTC. Translated, it gives CASSPFTGRGEQFF. Full variable domain (remainder filled in from reference TRBV18 and TRBJ2-1): NAGVMQNPRHLVRRRGQEARLRCSPMKGHSHVYWYRQLPEEGLKFMVYLQKENIIDESGMPKERFSAEFPKEGPSILRIQQVVRGDSAAYFCASSPFTGRGEQFFGPGTRLTVL.

V and J are TRBV9 and TRBJ2-1, with 9 bases fitting TRBD2. Per the germline V gene, CDR1 is SGDLS and CDR2 is YYNGEE. Germline trimming cut 7 bases from V and 7 bases from J; bases unmatched to any gene: 3. The CDR3 covers 12 residues. The CDR3 DNA reads as TGTGCCAGCTCTAGCGGGGCTAATGAGCAGTTCTTC. Its translation: CASSSGANEQFF.

This clone has just one count. The rearrangement links TRBV18 to TRBJ2-3; D might be TRBD2 (6 bases). V lost 2 bases and J 3 bases, leaving 12 bases between the germline ends. CDR1 and CDR2 (germline): KGHSH, LQKENI. This CDR3 region has 15 residues. The CDR3 DNA reads TGTGCCAGCTCACCAGCTGTCGGGGGTACAGATACGCAGTATTTT. Translated: CASSPAVGGTDTQYF.

The chain employs TRBV7-3 and TRBJ1-1; no clear D gene. Per the germline V gene, CDR1 is SGHTA and CDR2 is FQGTGA. The CDR3 sequence is 14 residues long. With 3 bases removed from V and 4 bases from J, the gap between germline ends came to 12 bases. The CDR3 is CASSFEGFGTEAFF. The DNA for the CDR3 is TGTGCCAGCAGCTTCGAGGGTTTCGGCACTGAAGCTTTCTTT.

This sequence joins TRBV19 and TRBJ2-3; 7 bases fit TRBD1. Germline assignment: CDR1 LNHDA and CDR2 SQIVND (reference sequence). V shed 0 bases and J 5 bases; nucleotides not matched to a gene: 14. This CDR3 spans 18 amino acids. The CDR3 nucleotides are TGTGCCAGTAGTATAGAATATCGAGGGGGCCCCCGGGAAGATACGCAGTATTTT. Its translation is CASSIEYRGGPREDTQYF.

The rearrangement links TRBV30 to TRBJ2-1, with D tentatively TRBD2 (6 bases). V shed 5 bases and J shed 6 bases, with 14 bases lying between them. The CDR3 sequence is 13 residues long. CDR1 and CDR2 (germline): GTSNPN, SVGIG (reference sequence). Here the CDR3 reads CAWSSAALNEQFF. CDR3 DNA: TGTGCCTGGTCTAGCGCGGCTCTCAATGAGCAGTTCTTC.

The chain carries TRBV6-6 and TRBJ2-5; D possibly corresponds to TRBD1 (5 bases). Germline CDR1 reads MNHNY; CDR2 reads SVGAGI (reference sequence). V was cut by 5 bases and J by 7 bases, with 8 bases left in between. This CDR3 has 11 residues. For the CDR3, the DNA is TGTGCCAGCAGTCAGGGCCCGACCCAGTACTTC. Its protein is CASSQGPTQYF.

The chain combines TRBV7-2 with TRBJ1-2, with 7 positions matching TRBD1. This CDR3 spans 15 amino acids. Trimming took 8 bases from V and 1 from J; bases not matched to a gene: 10. The germline gives CDR1 SGHTA, CDR2 FQGNSA. CDR3 in DNA: TGTGCCAGCGGAGAAGGACAGGTGATTAACTATGGCTACACCTTC. Its protein is CASGEGQVINYGYTF.

The V and J genes are TRBV21-1 and TRBJ2-1; whether TRBD1, the table's D call, matches the DNA was not checked. TRBV21-1 counts as a pseudogene. The CDR3 spans 16 residues. CDR3 DNA sequence: TGTGCCAGCAGCATCCAGGGGGTGGTTTCCTACAATGAGCAGTTCTTC. Protein sequence: CASSIQGVVSYNEQFF.

V is TRBV7-8 and J is TRBJ2-7, with D tentatively TRBD2 (5 bases). With 5 bases removed from V and 0 bases from J, the gap between germline ends came to 17 bases. This CDR3 region has 16 residues. The germline gives CDR1 SGHVS, CDR2 FQNEAQ. CDR3 bases: TGTGCCAGCAGCCCCGCCGGAGGAAGTACCTCCTACGAGCAGTACTTC. It codes for CASSPAGGSTSYEQYF.

The chain is built from TRBV19 and TRBJ1-1; 8 nucleotides match TRBD1. V dropped 2 bases and J dropped 6; count of bases not matched to a gene: 5. In germline, CDR1 is LNHDA, CDR2 SQIVND (reference sequence). This CDR3 comprises 14 residues. The CDR3 DNA reads as TGTGCCAGTAGTATACAGGGGGCGACGGCTGAAGCTTTCTTT. Encoded protein: CASSIQGATAEAFF.

This clone has a handful of counts. The chain couples TRBV25-1 to TRBJ2-5; a possible D gene is TRBD2 (6 bases). V lost 3 bases to trimming and J lost 4 bases, with 12 bases between them. CDR3 length: 14 amino acids. From germline, CDR1 is MGHDK and CDR2 SYGVNS. CDR3 sequence (DNA): TGTGCCAGCAGTGACCGGAGGGCCACAGAGACCCAGTACTTC. Encoded protein: CASSDRRATETQYF.

The chain carries TRBV27 and TRBJ2-1, with 10 bases aligning to TRBD2. The junction had 2 bases not matched to a gene; V was cut back by 4 bases and J by 5 bases. This CDR3 contains 14 residues. Looked up from germline, CDR1 is MNHEY and CDR2 is SMNVEV (reference sequence). CDR3 residues: CASSWTSGNNEQFF. The CDR3 coding sequence is TGTGCCAGCAGTTGGACTAGCGGTAACAATGAGCAGTTCTTC.